This entry features one T cell receptor beta chain sequence. The sample comes from a study of cytomegalovirus exposure and HLA in healthy donors. Trimming shortened V by 2 bases and J by 5 bases, and 12 bases separated the two germline ends. Germline CDR1 SGHVS, CDR2 FQNEAQ. The CDR3 has 14 amino acids. Use of 60 Vbeta and 13 Jbeta primers characterized the PCR. Sequenced by immunoSEQ multiplex PCR; TCRdb stores in-frame clones only, minus some. The repertoire holds some 140,000 clones, with 75% to 85% as singletons. The sequence was collected from a woman aged 40 to 50 in good health and CMV-seropositive. The sequenced sample was PBMCs. The chain links TRBV7-8 to TRBJ2-5; D remains unclear. The CDR3 coding sequence is TGTGCCAGCAGCTTAATTAGCTCGGCTGAGACCCAGTACTTC. As protein: CASSLISSAETQYF.